Below are 19 T cell receptor beta chains sequenced from a single sample in a study of T-cell memory formation after mild COVID-19. TCRdb re-called the 5' RACE reads with MiXCR, one entry per CDR3 protein. Counted here are 380,000 or so distinct CDR3 sequences, around 15% occurring once; the ten biggest clones make up around a fifth. Sequencing was done on a sample of PBMCs or a T cell subset sorted from them (not recorded which). Receptor source: a man aged 18 to 35 who had mild COVID-19 (a few samples of this study predate the infection). Cell type and time point are not known.

In this sample, this clonotype turned up a few times. The chain combines TRBV20-1 with TRBJ2-1; TRBD2 agrees at 12 bases. Germline V CDR1 and CDR2: DFQATT, SNEGSKA (reference sequence). V dropped 0 bases and J dropped 7; count of bases not matched to a gene: 10. This CDR3 region has 17 residues. The CDR3 reads CSARDPSGGEFLNEQFF. The CDR3 nucleotides read TGCAGTGCTAGAGATCCTAGCGGGGGGGAATTTTTGAATGAGCAGTTCTTC.

Concerning this clonotype itself: At one end the junction does not follow the germline gene, possibly because of a read error. The genes are TRBV14 and TRBJ2-7, with TRBD2 as a possible D gene (5 bases). The CDR3 loop spans 12 amino acids. Germline CDR1 and CDR2: SGHDN and FVKESK. DNA for the CDR3: TGTGCCAGAAGCCAATCGGGGTACGAGCAGTACTTC. It yields the protein CARSQSGYEQYF.

A few counts support this clonotype. The rearrangement uses TRBV7-9 and TRBJ1-5; 7 bases align to TRBD1. The germline CDR1 and CDR2 sequences are SEHNR and FQNEAQ (reference sequence). Trimming cost V 4 bases and J 2 bases; bases outside gene matches: 5. The CDR3 runs 15 residues. The chain's CDR3 is CASSSDREGNQPQHF. CDR3 sequence (DNA): TGTGCCAGCAGCTCCGACAGGGAGGGCAATCAGCCCCAGCATTTT.

This clonotype was seen only a few times. This chain joins TRBV11-2 and TRBJ2-7; D remains unclear. Germline CDR1 SGHAT, CDR2 FQNNGV. The V gene lost 3 bases and the J gene lost 7 bases, with 10 bases spanning the gap. CDR3 length: 12 residues. Written as DNA, the CDR3 is TGTGCCAGCAGCTTGCGGACGTGGGAGCAGTACGTC. It yields the protein CASSLRTWEQYV.

The J gene is TRBJ2-3, the V gene TRBV5-1; TRBD2 matches 10 bases. The CDR3 has 17 amino acids. Germline V gives CDR1 SGHRS, CDR2 YFSETQ. The trim removed 0 bases at V and 5 bases at J, leaving 9 bases unmatched. The CDR3 spells CASSLGPTSGAVDTQYF. The CDR3 bases are TGCGCCAGCAGCTTGGGTCCCACTAGCGGGGCTGTAGATACGCAGTATTTT.

This clonotype has only a few counts. The V call is TRBV19, the J call TRBJ2-2, with 10 bases identical to TRBD1. CDR3 length equals 15 residues. V lost 5 bases, J lost 2 bases, and 2 bases stayed unmatched. Germline CDR1 is LNHDA and CDR2 is SQIVND (reference sequence). For the CDR3, the DNA is TGTGCCAGTAGTGGACAGGGGGTTAACACCGGGGAGCTGTTTTTT. This sequence encodes CASSGQGVNTGELFF.

The chain employs TRBV28 and TRBJ2-7; perhaps TRBD2 as D (6 bases). Germline assignment: CDR1 MDHEN and CDR2 SYDVKM. The CDR3 length is 10 residues. V was cut by 10 bases and J by 7 bases, with 11 bases left in between. The CDR3 DNA reads TGTGCCACCGGGGGTATGGAGCAGTACGTC. As protein: CATGGMEQYV.

This chain links TRBV7-9 with TRBJ1-2; 7 bases fit TRBD1. The CDR3 runs 15 residues. The junction had 8 bases not matched to a gene; V was cut back by 5 bases and J by 2 bases. Germline values: CDR1 SEHNR, CDR2 FQNEAQ (reference sequence). Here the CDR3 DNA reads TGTGCCAGCAGCAGCCACCGGGACAGCAACTATGGCTACACCTTC. Protein: CASSSHRDSNYGYTF.

This clonotype was seen more than once but under ten times. The chain joins TRBV2 to TRBJ1-2; D perhaps matches TRBD1 (5 bases). This CDR3 is built from 13 residues. Trimming cost V 2 bases and J 4 bases, with 8 bases left between them. Germline V gives CDR1 SNHLY, CDR2 FYNNEI. CDR3: CASSELTAYGYTF. The CDR3 DNA reads TGTGCCAGCAGTGAACTGACAGCCTATGGCTACACCTTC.

The rearrangement uses TRBV30 and TRBJ2-7, with 7 bases identical to TRBD1. The CDR3 totals 13 residues. V dropped 3 bases and J dropped 2; count of bases not matched to a gene: 4. Germline V gene data show CDR1 as GTSNPN and CDR2 as SVGIG (reference sequence). The CDR3 region is CAWRPGTAYEQYF. The DNA for the CDR3 is TGTGCCTGGAGGCCCGGGACAGCCTACGAGCAGTACTTC.

This sequence joins TRBV5-1 and TRBJ2-1, with TRBD1 as a possible D gene (6 bases). The CDR3 length is 13 residues. The V end was cut by 3 bases, the J end by 7 bases, with 11 bases between. Germline-derived CDR1 and CDR2 are SGHRS and YFSETQ. The CDR3 DNA is TGCGCCAGCAGCTCCCTAACAGGGAATGAGCAGTTCTTC. This codes for CASSSLTGNEQFF.

The chain combines TRBV5-1 with TRBJ2-2, with TRBD1 identical over 7 bases. The ends lost 0 bases at V and 3 bases at J; junction bases unmatched: 8. Germline CDR1 reads SGHRS; CDR2 reads YFSETQ. The CDR3 covers 17 residues. CDR3 in amino acids: CASSLAGTGDYTGELFF. The CDR3 DNA reads as TGCGCCAGCAGCTTGGCGGGAACAGGGGATTACACCGGGGAGCTGTTTTTT. The whole variable domain, remainder taken from reference TRBV5-1 and TRBJ2-2, is KAGVTQTPRYLIKTRGQQVTLSCSPISGHRSVSWYQQTPGQGLQFLFEYFSETQRNKGNFPGRFSGRQFSNSRSEMNVSTLELGDSALYLCASSLAGTGDYTGELFFGEGSRLTVL.

This clonotype was picked up a small number of times. V gene TRBV25-1 combines with J gene TRBJ1-1; D ambiguous. Looked up from germline, CDR1 is MGHDK and CDR2 is SYGVNS. This CDR3 is built from 15 residues. Trimming left V 1 base short and J 1 base short, with 10 bases between. The DNA for the CDR3 is TGTGCCAGCAGTGAATCCGAGATCGAGAACACTGAAGCTTTCTTT. The encoded protein is CASSESEIENTEAFF.

This clonotype was counted between two and nine times. The chain has TRBV4-1 and TRBJ2-1, with 8 bases identical to TRBD2. After removal of 2 bases from V and 0 bases from J, the junction contained 3 bases not matched to a gene. Germline CDR1 is MGHRA and CDR2 is YSYEKL. There are 16 residues in the CDR3. CDR3 in amino acids: CASSQSSGISYNEQFF. CDR3 nucleotides: TGCGCCAGCAGCCAAAGTAGCGGGATCTCCTACAATGAGCAGTTCTTC.

This clonotype was seen at least ten times. The chain links TRBV5-1 to TRBJ2-5; TRBD2 might be the D (6 bases). Trimming took off 0 bases at V and 3 bases at J, with 6 bases between the two ends. Looked up from germline, CDR1 is SGHRS and CDR2 is YFSETQ. This CDR3 is 13 amino acids long. The CDR3 spells CASSLGGEETQYF. In DNA, the CDR3 is TGCGCCAGCAGCTTGGGGGGGGAAGAGACCCAGTACTTC.

This clonotype showed up just a few times. In DNA, the CDR3 is TGTGCCAGCAGCCAAGACAGCCGCACCGGGGAGCTGTTTTTT. This gives the protein CASSQDSRTGELFF. The chain employs TRBV4-2 and TRBJ2-2; the D is unclear. The V end was cut by 0 bases, the J end by 4 bases, with 6 bases between. The CDR3 is 14 amino acids. The V gene's germline CDR1 is LGHNA and CDR2 YNFKEQ.

The chain joins TRBV4-2 to TRBJ2-3; 11 bases are a match to TRBD2. The ends lost 8 bases at V and 3 bases at J; junction bases unmatched: 13. The CDR3 is 17 residues long. Germline CDR1 and CDR2: LGHNA and YNFKEQ. CDR3 bases: TGTGCCAGCGCCGGGACTAGCGGACGACGAGCGACAGATACGCAGTATTTT. Translating gives CASAGTSGRRATDTQYF.

DNA of the CDR3: TGTGCCAGCAGCCCGACTAGCTTGGGGGAGCTGTTTTTT. It is translated as CASSPTSLGELFF. The V and J genes are TRBV7-9 and TRBJ2-2; TRBD2 matches 7 bases. Trimming took 5 bases from V and 8 from J; bases not matched to a gene: 5. The CDR3 is 13 amino acids. CDR1 and CDR2 from the germline V gene are SEHNR and FQNEAQ (reference sequence).

This clonotype was seen many times. This chain uses TRBV6-5 with TRBJ2-3; D possibly corresponds to TRBD2 (5 bases). Looked up from germline, CDR1 is MNHEY and CDR2 is SVGAGI. The CDR3 has 18 amino acids. Trimming cost V 5 bases and J 4 bases, with 25 bases left between them. The CDR3, as DNA: TGTGCCAGCAGTGATACACCCTCCGATCCCGACGGGGCAGATACGCAGTATTTT. Its protein is CASSDTPSDPDGADTQYF.